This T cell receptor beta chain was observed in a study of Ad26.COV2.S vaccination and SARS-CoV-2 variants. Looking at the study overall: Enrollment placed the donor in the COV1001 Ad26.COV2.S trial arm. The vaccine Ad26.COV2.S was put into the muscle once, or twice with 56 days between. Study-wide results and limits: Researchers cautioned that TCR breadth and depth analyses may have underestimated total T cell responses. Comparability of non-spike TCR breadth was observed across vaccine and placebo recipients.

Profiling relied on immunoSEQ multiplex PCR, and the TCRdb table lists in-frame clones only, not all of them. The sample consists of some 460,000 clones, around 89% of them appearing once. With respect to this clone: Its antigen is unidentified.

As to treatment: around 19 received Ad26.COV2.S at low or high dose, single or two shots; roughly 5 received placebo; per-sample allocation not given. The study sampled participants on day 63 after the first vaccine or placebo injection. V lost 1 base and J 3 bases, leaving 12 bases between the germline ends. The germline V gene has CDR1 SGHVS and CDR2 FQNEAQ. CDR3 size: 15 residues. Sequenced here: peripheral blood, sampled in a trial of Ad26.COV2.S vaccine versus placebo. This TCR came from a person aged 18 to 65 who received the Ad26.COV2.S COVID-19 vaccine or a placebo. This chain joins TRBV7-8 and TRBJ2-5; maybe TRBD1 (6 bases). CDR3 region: CASSLGGQSKETQYF. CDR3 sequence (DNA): TGTGCCAGCAGCTTAGGCGGACAGTCAAAAGAGACCCAGTACTTC.